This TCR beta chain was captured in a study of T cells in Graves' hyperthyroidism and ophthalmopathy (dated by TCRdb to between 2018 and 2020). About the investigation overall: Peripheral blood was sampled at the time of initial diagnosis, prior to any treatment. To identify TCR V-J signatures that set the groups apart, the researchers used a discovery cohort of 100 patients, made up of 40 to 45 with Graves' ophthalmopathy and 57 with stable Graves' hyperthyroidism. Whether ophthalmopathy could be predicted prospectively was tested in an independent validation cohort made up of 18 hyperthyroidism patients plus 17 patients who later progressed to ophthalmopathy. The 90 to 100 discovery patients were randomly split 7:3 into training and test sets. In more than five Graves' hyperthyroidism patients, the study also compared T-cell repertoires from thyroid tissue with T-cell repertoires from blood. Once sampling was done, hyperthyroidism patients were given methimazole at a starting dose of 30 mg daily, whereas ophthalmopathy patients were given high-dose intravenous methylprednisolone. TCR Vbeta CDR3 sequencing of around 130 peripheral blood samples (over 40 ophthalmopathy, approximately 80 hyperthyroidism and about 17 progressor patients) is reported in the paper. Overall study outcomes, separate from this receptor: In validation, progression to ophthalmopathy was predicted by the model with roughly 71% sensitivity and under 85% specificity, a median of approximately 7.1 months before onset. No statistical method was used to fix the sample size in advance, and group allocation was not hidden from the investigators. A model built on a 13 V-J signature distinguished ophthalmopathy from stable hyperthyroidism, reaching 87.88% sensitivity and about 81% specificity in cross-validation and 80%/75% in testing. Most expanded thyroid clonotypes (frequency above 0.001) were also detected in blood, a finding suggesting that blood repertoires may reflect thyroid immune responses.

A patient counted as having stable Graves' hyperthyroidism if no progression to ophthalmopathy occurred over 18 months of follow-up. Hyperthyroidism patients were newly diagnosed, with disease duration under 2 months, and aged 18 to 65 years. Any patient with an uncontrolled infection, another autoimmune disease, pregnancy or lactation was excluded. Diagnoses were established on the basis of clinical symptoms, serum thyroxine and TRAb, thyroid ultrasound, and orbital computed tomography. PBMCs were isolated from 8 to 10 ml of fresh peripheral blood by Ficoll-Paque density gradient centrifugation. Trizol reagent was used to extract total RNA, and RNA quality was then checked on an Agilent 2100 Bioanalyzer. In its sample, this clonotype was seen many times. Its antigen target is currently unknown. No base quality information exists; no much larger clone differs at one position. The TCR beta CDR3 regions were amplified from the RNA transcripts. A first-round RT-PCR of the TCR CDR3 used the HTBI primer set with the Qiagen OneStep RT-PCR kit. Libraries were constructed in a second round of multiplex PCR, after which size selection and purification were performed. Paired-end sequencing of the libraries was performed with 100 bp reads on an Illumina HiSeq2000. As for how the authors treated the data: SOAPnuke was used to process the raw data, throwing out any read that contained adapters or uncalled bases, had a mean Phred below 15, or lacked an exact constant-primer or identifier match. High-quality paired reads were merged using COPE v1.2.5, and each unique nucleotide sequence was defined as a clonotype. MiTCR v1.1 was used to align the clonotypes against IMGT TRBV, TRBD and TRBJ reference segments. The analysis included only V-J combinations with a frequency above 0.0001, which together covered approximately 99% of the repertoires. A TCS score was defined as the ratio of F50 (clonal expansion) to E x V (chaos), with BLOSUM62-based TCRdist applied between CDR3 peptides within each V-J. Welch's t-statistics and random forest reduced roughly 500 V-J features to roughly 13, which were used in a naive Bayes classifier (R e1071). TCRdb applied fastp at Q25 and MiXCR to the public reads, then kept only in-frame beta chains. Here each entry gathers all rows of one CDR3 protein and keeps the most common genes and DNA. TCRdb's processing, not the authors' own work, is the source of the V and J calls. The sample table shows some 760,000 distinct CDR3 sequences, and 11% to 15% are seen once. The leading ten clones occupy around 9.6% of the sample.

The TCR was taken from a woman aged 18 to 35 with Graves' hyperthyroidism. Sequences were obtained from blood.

The nucleotides read TGTGCCAGCAGCTTTGAGGGAATGAACACTGAAGCTTTCTTT. It specifies CASSFEGMNTEAFF. The rearranged segments are TRBV5-5 and TRBJ1-1, with no D gene named confidently. Sequences SGHKS (CDR1) and YYEKEE (CDR2) are obtained from the germline V gene (reference sequence). The CDR3 has 14 amino acids, counting the end cysteine and phenylalanine. The only DNA kept is the CDR3, 42 bases in frame from the first base. V is reduced by 2 bases and J by 0 bases, leaving a spacing of 8 bases between them.